This T cell receptor (beta chain) was captured in a study of blood T cell repertoires in COVID-19. In the source study's methods: Nucleated cell counts were estimated from reference gene primer amplification. Sequencing was performed with immunoSEQ multiplex PCR; in TCRdb, only in-frame clones are kept and a portion is missing. V and J calls and clone size are copied from that table; D and trimming were computed from the DNA. Found here are 220,000 or so clones, approximately 86% of them singletons; the top ten hold about 3.6%. Germline loops: CDR1 GTSNPN, CDR2 SVGIG (reference sequence). Trimming at V came to 4 bases and at J to 4 bases, leaving 13 bases not matched to a gene. The CDR3 extends over 17 amino acids.

This TCR came from an elderly woman with acute or convalescent COVID-19. Sequenced input: peripheral blood. The chain carries TRBV30 and TRBJ1-2; 12 bases are a match to TRBD1. The CDR3 nucleotides are TGTGCCTGGATGTGTGCGGGACAGGGGGCTTCGTGCTATGGCTACACCTTC. The encoded protein is CAWMCAGQGASCYGYTF. The whole variable domain, filled in from reference TRBV30 and TRBJ1-2, reads SQTIHQWPATLVQPVGSPLSLECTVEGTSNPNLYWYRQAAGRGLQLLFYSVGIGQISSEVPQNLSASRPQDRQFILSSKKLLLSDSGFYLCAWMCAGQGASCYGYTFGSGTRLTVV.